This T cell receptor beta chain came from a study of blood T cells in healthy people across ages. Then a second PCR, running roughly 7 to 11 cycles, was carried out with a sample-barcoded 5' primer and a J-beta primer mix. The yield of each sample was at least 2.5 million CDR3-containing paired-end reads. TCRdb fed the 5' RACE reads into MiXCR, producing one record per CDR3 protein. The sample lists over 1.5 million distinct CDR3 sequences, 49% occurring once. CDR1 is DFQATT, CDR2 SNEGSKA, per germline (reference sequence). The germline V and J ends were trimmed by 0 bases and 2 bases, with 11 bases remaining between them. The CDR3 sequence is 15 residues long.

Sequencing was done on a sample of blood. The source of this sequence is a woman between 35 and 50 years old in good health. J is TRBJ2-1 and V is TRBV20-1, with D possibly matching TRBD2 (5 bases). CDR3 amino acids: CSARDSASPYNEQFF. The CDR3 coding sequence is TGCAGTGCTAGAGATTCGGCTAGCCCCTACAATGAGCAGTTCTTC.